The 8 T cell receptor beta chains below were found in one sample sequenced in a study of OX40 agonist ivuxolimab in advanced cancers. Sequencing was performed with immunoSEQ multiplex PCR; in TCRdb, only in-frame clones are kept and a portion is missing. Of 75,000 to 80,000 clones listed, approximately 87% are singletons. The input for sequencing was CD4+ or CD8+ T cells sorted from blood, taken in a trial of the OX40 agonist ivuxolimab. Every receptor here comes from an adult with an advanced solid tumor such as melanoma, head and neck, liver or kidney cancer.

The rearrangement joins TRBV2 to TRBJ2-5; 8 bases fit TRBD2. This CDR3 is 15 amino acids long. Germline CDR1 is SNHLY and CDR2 is FYNNEI. V trimming: 7 bases; J trimming: 1 base; junction bases outside the gene matches: 8. The CDR3, as DNA: TGTGCCAGCAAGGACGGGGGGGGTTTCCAAGAGACCCAGTACTTC. Protein: CASKDGGGFQETQYF.

The CDR3 DNA follows: TGTGCCAGCAGTACATCTGGACTGCCGAGACAGAGCGAGCAGTACTTC. It specifies CASSTSGLPRQSEQYF. The rearrangement uses TRBV2 and TRBJ2-7, with D perhaps assigned TRBD1 or TRBD2 (5 bases each). The CDR3 has 16 amino acids. Germline CDR1 reads SNHLY; CDR2 reads FYNNEI. V shed 5 bases and J shed 6 bases, with 23 bases lying between them. The full variable domain, completed using reference TRBV2 and TRBJ2-7, is EPEVTQTPSHQVTQMGQEVILRCVPISNHLYFYWYRQILGQKVEFLVSFYNNEISEKSEIFDDQFSVERPDGSNFTLKIRSTKLEDSAMYFCASSTSGLPRQSEQYFGPGTRLTVT.

The rearrangement links TRBV19 to TRBJ2-5; D is possibly TRBD1 or TRBD2 (6 bases each). The CDR3 sequence is 16 residues long. CDR1 and CDR2 (germline): LNHDA, SQIVND (reference sequence). The germline V and J ends were trimmed by 4 bases and 1 base, with 16 bases remaining between them. CDR3 nucleotide sequence: TGTGCCAGTAGTACGGGGAGCAGGGGAGGCCAAGAGACCCAGTACTTC. It translates to CASSTGSRGGQETQYF.

This clone was seen only once. The CDR3 reads CASRPDGKNIQYF. Written as DNA, the CDR3 is TGTGCCAGCAGGCCGGACGGAAAAAACATTCAGTACTTC. This sequence joins TRBV2 and TRBJ2-4, with D hard to call. Germline lookup yields CDR1 SNHLY and CDR2 FYNNEI. V was clipped by 6 bases and J by 4 bases, with 10 bases between them. This CDR3 comprises 13 residues.

The CDR3 DNA reads as TGTGCCAGCAGGGGGACAGGGGGCCGGGATCAGCCCCAGCATTTT. Its protein product is CASRGTGGRDQPQHF. The chain recombines TRBV2 with TRBJ1-5; 12 bases map to TRBD1. Germline CDR1 and CDR2: SNHLY and FYNNEI. The CDR3 sequence is 15 residues long. Germline trimming cut 6 bases from V and 5 bases from J; bases unmatched to any gene: 5.

This sequence joins TRBV6-6 and TRBJ1-6; D gene uncertain. Germline CDR1 is MNHNY and CDR2 is SVGAGI (reference sequence). CDR3 size: 15 residues. V was trimmed by 6 bases and J by 9 bases, leaving 18 bases between them. The CDR3 loop reads CASSPSSPNASPLHF. In nucleotides, the CDR3 is TGTGCCAGCAGCCCCTCTTCCCCAAACGCTTCACCCCTCCACTTT.

The genes are TRBV7-9 and TRBJ1-2; D remains ambiguous. Trimming cost V 5 bases and J 5 bases, with 15 bases left between them. CDR3 size: 14 residues. Germline CDR1 and CDR2: SEHNR and FQNEAQ (reference sequence). This CDR3 reads CASSPGSWPYGYTF. The CDR3 nucleotides are TGTGCCAGCAGCCCGGGGTCCTGGCCTTATGGCTACACCTTC.

The chain employs TRBV25-1 and TRBJ1-2, with D hard to call. V was shortened by 3 bases and J by 1 base, with 12 bases between the two germline ends. The CDR3 runs 15 residues. Germline lookup yields CDR1 MGHDK and CDR2 SYGVNS. Written as DNA, the CDR3 is TGTGCCAGCAGTGACCCAAGGTCTGGTAACTATGGCTACACCTTC. Protein sequence: CASSDPRSGNYGYTF.